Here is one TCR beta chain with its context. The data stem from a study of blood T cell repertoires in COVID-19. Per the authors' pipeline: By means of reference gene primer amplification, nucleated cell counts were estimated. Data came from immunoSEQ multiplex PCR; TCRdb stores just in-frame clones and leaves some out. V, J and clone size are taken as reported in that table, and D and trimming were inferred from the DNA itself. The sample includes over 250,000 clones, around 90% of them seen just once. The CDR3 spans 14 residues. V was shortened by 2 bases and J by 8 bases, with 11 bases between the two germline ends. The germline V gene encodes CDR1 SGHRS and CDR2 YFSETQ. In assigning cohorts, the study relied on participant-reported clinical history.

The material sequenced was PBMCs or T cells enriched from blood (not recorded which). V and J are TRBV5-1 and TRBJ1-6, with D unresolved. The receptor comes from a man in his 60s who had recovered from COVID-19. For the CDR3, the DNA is TGCGCCAGCAGCTTATCCGGGGTGGATTCACCCCTCCACTTT. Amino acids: CASSLSGVDSPLHF.